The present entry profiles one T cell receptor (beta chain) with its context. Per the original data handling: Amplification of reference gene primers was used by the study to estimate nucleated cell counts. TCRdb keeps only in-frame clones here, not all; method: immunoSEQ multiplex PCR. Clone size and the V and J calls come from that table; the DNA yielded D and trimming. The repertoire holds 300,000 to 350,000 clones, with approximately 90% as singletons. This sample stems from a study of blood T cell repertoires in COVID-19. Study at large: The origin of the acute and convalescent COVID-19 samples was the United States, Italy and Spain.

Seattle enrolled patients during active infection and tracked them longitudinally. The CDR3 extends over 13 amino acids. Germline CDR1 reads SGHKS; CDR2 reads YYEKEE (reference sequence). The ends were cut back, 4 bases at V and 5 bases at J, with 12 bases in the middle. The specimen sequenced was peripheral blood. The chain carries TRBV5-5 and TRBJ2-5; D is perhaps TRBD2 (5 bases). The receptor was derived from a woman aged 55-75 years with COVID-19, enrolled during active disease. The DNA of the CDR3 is TGTGCCAGCAGCCCACCTGGAGGTGAGACCCAGTACTTC. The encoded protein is CASSPPGGETQYF.